The rows below give T cell receptor beta chains drawn from one sample of a study of vaccination and CD4 T cells after COVID-19. Their target antigens are unknown. Each CDR3 protein is one row after TCRdb ran MiXCR on the PCR reads. The table shows roughly 7,200 distinct CDR3 sequences, with around 43% occurring only once. Material for sequencing was CD4+ T cells from blood, cultured in vitro. The receptor set was obtained from a human donor in good health. Each CDR3 is given with its conserved first and last residue. The order of the fields is D gene, V gene, J gene, clone size, CDR3 protein, CDR3 DNA. The D gene is left open where the match is weak. Only part of the rows carry a size: once, few, many, or a class if the clone is expanded.

D gene: -
V gene: TRBV5-1
J gene: TRBJ2-5
clone size: -
CDR3 protein: CASRMDDFWGETQYF
CDR3 DNA: TGCGCCAGCAGAATGGATGATTTCTGGGGAGAGACCCAGTACTTC

D gene: -
V gene: TRBV29-1
J gene: TRBJ1-1
clone size: few
CDR3 protein: CSAEGGLNTEAFF
CDR3 DNA: TGCAGCGCCGAGGGGGGGTTGAACACTGAAGCTTTCTTT

D gene: -
V gene: TRBV11-2
J gene: TRBJ2-7
clone size: few
CDR3 protein: CASSPSDRALEQYF
CDR3 DNA: TGTGCCAGCAGCCCATCCGACCGAGCTCTCGAGCAGTACTTC

D gene: -
V gene: TRBV21-1
J gene: TRBJ2-5
clone size: -
CDR3 protein: CASSPRQGRETQYF
CDR3 DNA: TGTGCCAGCAGCCCTAGACAGGGCCGCGAGACCCAGTACTTC

D gene: TRBD2
V gene: TRBV7-9
J gene: TRBJ2-7
clone size: few
CDR3 protein: CASSQGLAGPHEQYF
CDR3 DNA: TGTGCCAGCAGCCAGGGACTAGCGGGGCCCCACGAGCAGTACTTC

D gene: -
V gene: TRBV20-1
J gene: TRBJ1-5
clone size: few
CDR3 protein: CSVSRGPYSNQPQHF
CDR3 DNA: TGCAGTGTAAGCAGGGGTCCTTATAGCAATCAGCCCCAGCATTTT

D gene: -
V gene: TRBV20-1
J gene: TRBJ2-3
clone size: few
CDR3 protein: CSASERGLSADTQYF
CDR3 DNA: TGCAGTGCTAGCGAAAGGGGTCTTAGCGCAGATACGCAGTATTTT

D gene: TRBD2
V gene: TRBV20-1
J gene: TRBJ2-7
clone size: -
CDR3 protein: CSARGSGGPSSYEQYF
CDR3 DNA: TGCAGTGCGAGGGGTAGCGGGGGGCCCAGCTCCTACGAGCAGTACTTC

D gene: TRBD1
V gene: TRBV30
J gene: TRBJ1-1
clone size: -
CDR3 protein: CAWSVNPRDREAFF
CDR3 DNA: TGTGCCTGGAGTGTAAACCCTCGGGACAGGGAAGCTTTCTTT

D gene: -
V gene: TRBV5-1
J gene: TRBJ2-7
clone size: medium-sized
CDR3 protein: CASSLEVGLSSSYEQYF
CDR3 DNA: TGCGCCAGCAGCTTGGAGGTGGGCCTTTCCTCCTCCTACGAGCAGTACTTC

D gene: TRBD2
V gene: TRBV7-6
J gene: TRBJ2-1
clone size: -
CDR3 protein: CASSLVFASGGTSSYNEQFF
CDR3 DNA: TGTGCCAGCAGCTTAGTTTTTGCTAGCGGGGGGACGAGCTCCTACAATGAGCAGTTCTTC

D gene: TRBD1
V gene: TRBV7-2
J gene: TRBJ2-7
clone size: few
CDR3 protein: CASSLSGQGADEQYF
CDR3 DNA: TGTGCCAGCAGCTTATCGGGACAGGGGGCCGACGAGCAGTACTTC

D gene: TRBD1
V gene: TRBV7-2
J gene: TRBJ1-1
clone size: -
CDR3 protein: CASSLKGANTEAFF
CDR3 DNA: TGTGCCAGCAGCTTAAAGGGGGCGAACACTGAAGCTTTCTTT

D gene: -
V gene: TRBV19
J gene: TRBJ2-3
clone size: -
CDR3 protein: CASSILLTDTQYF
CDR3 DNA: TGTGCCAGTAGTATACTGCTCACAGATACGCAGTATTTT

D gene: -
V gene: TRBV6-2/TRBV6-3
J gene: TRBJ2-7
clone size: -
CDR3 protein: CASSQNYEQYF
CDR3 DNA: TGTGCCAGCAGCCAGAACTACGAGCAGTACTTC

D gene: -
V gene: TRBV18
J gene: TRBJ1-1
clone size: -
CDR3 protein: CASSPPSGETTEAFF
CDR3 DNA: TGTGCCAGCTCACCACCGAGTGGGGAGACCACTGAAGCTTTCTTT

D gene: -
V gene: TRBV10-1
J gene: TRBJ2-7
clone size: -
CDR3 protein: CASSVGGEQYF
CDR3 DNA: TGCGCCAGCAGTGTCGGCGGGGAGCAGTACTTC

D gene: TRBD1
V gene: TRBV20-1
J gene: TRBJ2-5
clone size: few
CDR3 protein: CSARGTGVETQYF
CDR3 DNA: TGCAGTGCTAGAGGGACAGGGGTGGAGACCCAGTACTTC

D gene: -
V gene: TRBV6-4
J gene: TRBJ1-2
clone size: few
CDR3 protein: CASSDGEGDFGYTF
CDR3 DNA: TGTGCCAGCAGTGATGGAGAAGGGGATTTCGGCTACACCTTC

D gene: -
V gene: TRBV21-1
J gene: TRBJ2-4
clone size: -
CDR3 protein: CATPGQGF
CDR3 DNA: TGTGCCACCCCGGGGCAGGGGTTC

D gene: -
V gene: TRBV11-2
J gene: TRBJ2-2
clone size: -
CDR3 protein: CASSLWGQGGELFF
CDR3 DNA: TGTGCCAGCAGCTTATGGGGGCAGGGCGGGGAGCTGTTTTTT

D gene: -
V gene: TRBV10-3
J gene: TRBJ1-5
clone size: -
CDR3 protein: CAISENRVSNQPQHF
CDR3 DNA: TGTGCCATCAGTGAGAATAGGGTTAGCAATCAGCCCCAGCATTTT

D gene: -
V gene: TRBV6-1
J gene: TRBJ1-5
clone size: few
CDR3 protein: CASSEGSGGRQPQHF
CDR3 DNA: TGTGCCAGCAGTGAAGGATCGGGGGGCAGGCAGCCCCAGCATTTT

D gene: TRBD1
V gene: TRBV18
J gene: TRBJ2-1
clone size: -
CDR3 protein: CASSPPRTGSGEQFF
CDR3 DNA: TGTGCCAGCTCACCCCCTCGGACAGGTTCGGGTGAGCAGTTCTTC

D gene: -
V gene: TRBV7-2
J gene: TRBJ2-7
clone size: -
CDR3 protein: CASSLAPMAGDEQYF
CDR3 DNA: TGTGCCAGCAGCTTAGCCCCGATGGCAGGGGATGAGCAGTACTTC

D gene: -
V gene: TRBV7-2
J gene: TRBJ1-2
clone size: few
CDR3 protein: CASSPDTIYGYTF
CDR3 DNA: TGTGCCAGCAGCCCAGACACGATCTATGGCTACACCTTC